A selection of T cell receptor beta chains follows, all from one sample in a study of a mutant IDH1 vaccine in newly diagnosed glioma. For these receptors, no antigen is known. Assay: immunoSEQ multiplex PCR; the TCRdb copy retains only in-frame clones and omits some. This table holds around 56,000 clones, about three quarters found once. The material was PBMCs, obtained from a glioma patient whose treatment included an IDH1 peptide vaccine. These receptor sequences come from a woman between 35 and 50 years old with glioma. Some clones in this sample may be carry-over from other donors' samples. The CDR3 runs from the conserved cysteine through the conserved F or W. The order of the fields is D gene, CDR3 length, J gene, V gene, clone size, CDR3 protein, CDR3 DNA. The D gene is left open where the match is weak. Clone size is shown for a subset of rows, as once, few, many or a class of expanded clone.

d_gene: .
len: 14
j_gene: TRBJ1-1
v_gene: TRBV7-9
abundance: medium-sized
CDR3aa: CASSQASRGTEAFF
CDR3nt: TGTGCCAGCAGCCAGGCCTCCCGGGGAACTGAAGCTTTCTTT

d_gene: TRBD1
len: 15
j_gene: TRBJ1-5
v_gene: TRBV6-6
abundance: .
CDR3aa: CASRLSGGNNQPQHF
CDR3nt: TGTGCCAGCAGGCTCTCAGGGGGCAACAATCAGCCCCAGCATTTT

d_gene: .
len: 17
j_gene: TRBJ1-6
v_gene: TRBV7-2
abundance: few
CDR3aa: CASSFEVLVSGYSPLHF
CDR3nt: TGTGCCAGCAGCTTCGAAGTATTGGTTTCGGGATATTCACCCCTCCACTTT

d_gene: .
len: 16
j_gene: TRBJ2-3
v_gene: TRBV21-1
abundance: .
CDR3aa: CASSKEADRSTDTQYF
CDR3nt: TGTGCCAGCAGCAAAGAGGCCGACAGAAGCACAGATACGCAGTATTTT

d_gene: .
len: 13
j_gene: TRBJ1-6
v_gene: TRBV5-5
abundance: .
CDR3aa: CASSFTGNSPLHF
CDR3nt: TGTGCCAGCAGCTTTACAGGAAATTCACCCCTCCACTTT

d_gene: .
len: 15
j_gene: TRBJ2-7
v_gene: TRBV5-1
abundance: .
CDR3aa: CASREGTSYPYEQYF
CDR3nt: TGCGCCAGCAGGGAGGGGACATCCTACCCCTACGAGCAGTACTTC

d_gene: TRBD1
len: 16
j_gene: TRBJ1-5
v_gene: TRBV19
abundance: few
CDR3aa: CASSITGGISNQPQHF
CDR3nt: TGTGCCAGTAGTATAACAGGGGGGATAAGCAATCAGCCCCAGCATTTT

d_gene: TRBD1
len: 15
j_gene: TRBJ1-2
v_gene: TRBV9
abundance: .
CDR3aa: CASSVAAGGADGYTF
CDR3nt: TGTGCCAGCAGCGTCGCCGCAGGGGGCGCCGATGGCTACACCTTC

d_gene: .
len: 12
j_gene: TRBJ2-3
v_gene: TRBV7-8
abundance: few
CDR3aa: CASTTGGDTQYF
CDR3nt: TGTGCCAGCACCACCGGGGGAGATACGCAGTATTTT

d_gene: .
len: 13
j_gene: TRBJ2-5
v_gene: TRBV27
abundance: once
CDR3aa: CASSLHYQETQYF
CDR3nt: TGTGCCAGCAGTTTACACTACCAAGAGACCCAGTACTTC

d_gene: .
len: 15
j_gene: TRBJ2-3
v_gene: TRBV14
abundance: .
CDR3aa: CASSEGHRVTDTQYF
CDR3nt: TGTGCCAGCAGCGAGGGACACCGAGTGACAGATACGCAGTATTTT

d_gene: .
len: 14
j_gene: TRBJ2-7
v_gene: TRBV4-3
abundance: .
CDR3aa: CASSRDTGAREQYF
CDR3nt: TGCGCCAGCAGCAGAGATACGGGGGCGCGAGAGCAGTACTTC

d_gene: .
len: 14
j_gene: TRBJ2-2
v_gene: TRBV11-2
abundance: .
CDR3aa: CASSSSRDTGELFF
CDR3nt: TGTGCCAGCAGCTCCTCCAGGGACACCGGGGAGCTGTTTTTT

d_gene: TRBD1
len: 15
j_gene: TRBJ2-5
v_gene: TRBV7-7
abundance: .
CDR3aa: CASSPGTGIAETQYF
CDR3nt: TGTGCTAGCAGCCCCGGGACAGGGATTGCGGAGACCCAGTACTTC

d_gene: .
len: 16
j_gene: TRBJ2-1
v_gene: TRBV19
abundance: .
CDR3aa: CASTLGWGGTLNEQFF
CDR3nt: TGTGCCAGTACCCTAGGGTGGGGCGGAACCCTTAATGAGCAGTTCTTC

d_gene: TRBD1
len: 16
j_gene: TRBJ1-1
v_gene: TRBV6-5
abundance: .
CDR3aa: CASSYTGTGGEDEAFF
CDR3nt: TGTGCCAGCAGTTACACCGGGACAGGGGGCGAGGATGAAGCTTTCTTT

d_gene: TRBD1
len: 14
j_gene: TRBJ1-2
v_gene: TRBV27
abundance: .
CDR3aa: CASRRTGAQLGYTF
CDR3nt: TGTGCCAGCAGACGGACAGGCGCGCAGTTAGGCTACACCTTC

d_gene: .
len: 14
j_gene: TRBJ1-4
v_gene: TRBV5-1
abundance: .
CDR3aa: CASSLDTTNEKLFF
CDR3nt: TGCGCCAGCAGCTTGGACACAACTAATGAAAAACTGTTTTTT

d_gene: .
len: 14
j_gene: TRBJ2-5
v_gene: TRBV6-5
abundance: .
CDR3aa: CASSYSVLGETQYF
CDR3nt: TGTGCCAGCAGTTACTCAGTCCTTGGGGAGACCCAGTACTTC

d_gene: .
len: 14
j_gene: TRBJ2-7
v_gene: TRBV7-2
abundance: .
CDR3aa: CASSLLVSRNEQYF
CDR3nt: TGTGCCAGCAGCCTACTAGTTTCGCGAAACGAGCAGTACTTC

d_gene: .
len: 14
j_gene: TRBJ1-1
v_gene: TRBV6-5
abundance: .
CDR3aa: CASNTIGAVTEAFF
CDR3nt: TGTGCCAGCAACACGATTGGCGCGGTCACTGAAGCTTTCTTT

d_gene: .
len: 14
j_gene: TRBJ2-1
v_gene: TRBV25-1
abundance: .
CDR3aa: CASSGRSAANEQFF
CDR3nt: TGTGCCAGCAGTGGTCGATCGGCAGCTAATGAGCAGTTCTTC

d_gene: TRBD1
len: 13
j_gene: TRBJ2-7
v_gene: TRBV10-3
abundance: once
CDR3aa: CASSGQGSYEQYF
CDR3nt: TGTGCCTCCTCGGGACAGGGCTCCTACGAGCAGTACTTC

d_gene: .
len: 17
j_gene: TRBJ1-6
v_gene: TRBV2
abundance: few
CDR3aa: CASSARQASSYNSPLHF
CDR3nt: TGTGCCAGCAGTGCCAGACAGGCCAGCTCCTATAATTCACCCCTCCACTTT

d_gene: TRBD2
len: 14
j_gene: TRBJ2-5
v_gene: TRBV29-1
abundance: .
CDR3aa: CSDRSGGAEETQYF
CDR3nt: TGCAGCGATCGTAGCGGGGGGGCCGAAGAGACCCAGTACTTC

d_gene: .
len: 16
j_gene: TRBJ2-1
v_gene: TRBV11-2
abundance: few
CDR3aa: CASRPPGTAPYNEQFF
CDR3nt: TGTGCCAGCAGACCTCCTGGGACCGCGCCCTACAATGAGCAGTTCTTC

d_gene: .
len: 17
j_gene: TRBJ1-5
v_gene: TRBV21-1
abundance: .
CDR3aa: CASSKDGDGNSNQPQHF
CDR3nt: TGTGCCAGCAGCAAAGATGGGGACGGAAATAGCAATCAGCCCCAGCATTTT

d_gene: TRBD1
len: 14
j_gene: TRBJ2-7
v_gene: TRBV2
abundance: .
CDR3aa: CASIQGAPLREQYF
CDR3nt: TGTGCCAGCATCCAGGGGGCCCCACTAAGGGAGCAGTACTTC